This T cell receptor (beta chain) was profiled in a study of cytomegalovirus exposure and HLA in healthy donors. Turning to this clone: Antigen unknown.

PCR primers comprised 60 Vbeta and 13 Jbeta primers. Libraries were prepared by immunoSEQ multiplex PCR; TCRdb keeps only in-frame clonotypes and omits some of them. The sample has about 210,000 clones; around 80% are singletons. The study, taken as a whole, reports: CMV serostatus was the only immune exposure information that was available. Prior analysis indicated that the majority of TCR beta V segments exhibited productivity approximately 90% or approximately 30% of the time. One variant, a missense change in DCLRE1C, was linked in a later analysis to TCR beta V- and J-gene trimming. Roughly 170 TCR beta chains were listed as cytomegalovirus-associated.

From germline, CDR1 is SEHNR and CDR2 FQNEAQ (reference sequence). The junction had 6 bases not matched to a gene; V was cut back by 1 base and J by 7 bases. The CDR3 has 15 residues. The V and J genes are TRBV7-9 and TRBJ1-4; 7 nucleotides match TRBD1. The sequencing input was PBMCs. The TCR originated in a man in his forties in good health and CMV-seropositive. CDR3 sequence reads: CASSLDKGAGEKLFF. DNA for the CDR3: TGTGCCAGCAGCTTAGACAAGGGGGCCGGTGAAAAACTGTTTTTT.